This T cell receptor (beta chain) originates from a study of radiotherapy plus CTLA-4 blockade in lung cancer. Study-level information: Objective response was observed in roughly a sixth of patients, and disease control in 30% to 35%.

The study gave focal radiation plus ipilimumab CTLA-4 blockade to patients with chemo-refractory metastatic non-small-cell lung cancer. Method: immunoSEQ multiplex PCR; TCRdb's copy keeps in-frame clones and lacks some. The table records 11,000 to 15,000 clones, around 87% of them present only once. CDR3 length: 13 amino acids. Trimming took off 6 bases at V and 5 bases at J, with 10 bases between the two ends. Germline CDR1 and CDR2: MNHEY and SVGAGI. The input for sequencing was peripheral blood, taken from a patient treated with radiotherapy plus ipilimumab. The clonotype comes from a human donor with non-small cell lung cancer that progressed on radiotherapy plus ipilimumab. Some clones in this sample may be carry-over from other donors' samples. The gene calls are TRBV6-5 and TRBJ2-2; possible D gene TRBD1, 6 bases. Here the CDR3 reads CASRITGTGELFF. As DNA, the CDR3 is TGTGCCAGCAGAATAACAGGGACCGGGGAGCTGTTTTTT.